This T cell receptor (beta chain) was recovered during a study of T cell responses to AZD1222 COVID-19 vaccine. The study pooled second doses at about 4 or about 12 weeks. Turning to this clone: Its antigen is undetermined.

Notes on the study in general: Seropositive AZD1222 recipients at baseline numbered only five to seven.

Sequencing was performed with immunoSEQ multiplex PCR; in TCRdb, only in-frame clones are kept and a portion is missing. This sample has 130,000 to 150,000 clones, with roughly 91% found just once. The sample was peripheral blood, taken 28 days after the second AZD1222 dose. The clonotype comes from an adult who received the AZD1222 COVID-19 vaccine.

In nucleotides, the CDR3 is TGTGCCAGCAGCCCCGGACAGGGTGGAGGGAACACTGAAGCTTTCTTT. It codes for CASSPGQGGGNTEAFF. The rearrangement uses TRBV9 and TRBJ1-1; 8 positions match TRBD1. Per germline, CDR1 SGDLS and CDR2 YYNGEE. This CDR3 is 16 amino acids long. V was pared by 4 bases and J by 1 base, with 9 bases of the junction left unmatched.